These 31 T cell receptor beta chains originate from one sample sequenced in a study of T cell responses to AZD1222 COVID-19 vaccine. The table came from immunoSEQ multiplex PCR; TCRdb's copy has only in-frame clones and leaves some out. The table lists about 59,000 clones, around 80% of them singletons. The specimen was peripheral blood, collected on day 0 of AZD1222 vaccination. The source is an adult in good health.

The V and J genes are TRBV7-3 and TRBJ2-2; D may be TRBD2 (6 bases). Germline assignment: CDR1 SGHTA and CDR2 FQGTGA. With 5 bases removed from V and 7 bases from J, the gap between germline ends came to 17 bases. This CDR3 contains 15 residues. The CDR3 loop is CASSPQTRPGGELFF. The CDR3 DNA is TGTGCCAGCAGCCCGCAGACTAGACCGGGCGGGGAGCTGTTTTTT.

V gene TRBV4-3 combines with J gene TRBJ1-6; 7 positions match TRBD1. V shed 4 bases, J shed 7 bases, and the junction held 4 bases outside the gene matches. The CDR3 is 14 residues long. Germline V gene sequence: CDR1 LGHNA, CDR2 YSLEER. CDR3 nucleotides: TGCGCCAGCAGCCCGGGGACAGACAATTCACCCCTCCACTTT. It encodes CASSPGTDNSPLHF.

The CDR3 DNA sequence: TGTGCCAGCAGCGTATCCAGGTCTAATGAAAAACTGTTTTTT. This translates into CASSVSRSNEKLFF. V usage is TRBV9 and J usage is TRBJ1-4; D remains ambiguous. The germline gives CDR1 SGDLS, CDR2 YYNGEE. This CDR3 region has 14 residues. Between the trimmed V and J ends, which lost 1 base and 3 bases, there was a span of 7 bases.

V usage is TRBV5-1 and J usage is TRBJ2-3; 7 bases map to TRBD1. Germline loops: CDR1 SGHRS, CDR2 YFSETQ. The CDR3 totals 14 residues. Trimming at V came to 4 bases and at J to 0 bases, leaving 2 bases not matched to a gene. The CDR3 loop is CASSLGQSTDTQYF. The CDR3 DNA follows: TGCGCCAGCAGCCTGGGACAGAGCACAGATACGCAGTATTTT.

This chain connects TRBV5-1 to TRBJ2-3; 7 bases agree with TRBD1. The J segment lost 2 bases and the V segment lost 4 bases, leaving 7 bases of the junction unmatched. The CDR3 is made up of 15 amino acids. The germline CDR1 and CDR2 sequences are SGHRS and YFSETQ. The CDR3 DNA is TGCGCCAGCAGCAAGACGGGACAGCTCACAGATACGCAGTATTTT. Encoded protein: CASSKTGQLTDTQYF.

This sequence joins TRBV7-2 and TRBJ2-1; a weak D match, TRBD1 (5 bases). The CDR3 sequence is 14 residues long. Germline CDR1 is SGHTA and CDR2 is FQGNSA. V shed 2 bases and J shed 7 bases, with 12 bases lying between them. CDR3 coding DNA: TGTGCCAGCAGCTTACAGTTGGGGCGAAATGAGCAGTTCTTC. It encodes CASSLQLGRNEQFF.

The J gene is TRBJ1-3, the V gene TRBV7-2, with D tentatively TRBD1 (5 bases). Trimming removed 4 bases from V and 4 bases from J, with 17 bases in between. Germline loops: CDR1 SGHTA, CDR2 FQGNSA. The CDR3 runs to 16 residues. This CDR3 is CASSSLRLTGGNTIYF. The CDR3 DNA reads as TGTGCCAGCAGCTCGTTACGACTTACAGGAGGAAACACCATATATTTT.

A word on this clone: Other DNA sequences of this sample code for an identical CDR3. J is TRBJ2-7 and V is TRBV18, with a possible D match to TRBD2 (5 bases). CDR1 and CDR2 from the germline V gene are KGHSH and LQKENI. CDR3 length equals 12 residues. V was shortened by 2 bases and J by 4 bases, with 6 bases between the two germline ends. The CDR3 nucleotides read TGTGCCAGCTCACCAGCGGGTTACGAGCAGTACTTC. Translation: CASSPAGYEQYF.

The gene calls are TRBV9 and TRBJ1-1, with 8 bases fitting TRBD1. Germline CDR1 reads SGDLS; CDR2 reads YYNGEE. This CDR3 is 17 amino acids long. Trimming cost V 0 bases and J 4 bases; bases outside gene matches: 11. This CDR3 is CASSVGGQVWSSTEAFF. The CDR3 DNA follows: TGTGCCAGCAGCGTAGGGGGACAGGTATGGTCGAGCACTGAAGCTTTCTTT.

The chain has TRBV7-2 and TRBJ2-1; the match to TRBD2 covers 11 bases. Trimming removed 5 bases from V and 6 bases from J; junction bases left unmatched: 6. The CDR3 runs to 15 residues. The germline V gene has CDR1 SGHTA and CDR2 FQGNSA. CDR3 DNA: TGTGCCAGCAGCCATACTAGCGGGAGTCCCAATGAGCAGTTCTTC. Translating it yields CASSHTSGSPNEQFF.

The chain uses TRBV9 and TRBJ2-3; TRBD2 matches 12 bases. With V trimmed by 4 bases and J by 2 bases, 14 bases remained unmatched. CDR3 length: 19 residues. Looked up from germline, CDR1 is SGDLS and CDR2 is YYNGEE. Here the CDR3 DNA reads TGTGCCAGCAGCACGACTAGCGGGAGAAGTCGGGTAGCCACAGATACGCAGTATTTT. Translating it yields CASSTTSGRSRVATDTQYF. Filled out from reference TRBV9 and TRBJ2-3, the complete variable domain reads DSGVTQTPKHLITATGQRVTLRCSPRSGDLSVYWYQQSLDQGLQFLIQYYNGEERAKGNILERFSAQQFPDLHSELNLSSLELGDSALYFCASSTTSGRSRVATDTQYFGPGTRLTVL.

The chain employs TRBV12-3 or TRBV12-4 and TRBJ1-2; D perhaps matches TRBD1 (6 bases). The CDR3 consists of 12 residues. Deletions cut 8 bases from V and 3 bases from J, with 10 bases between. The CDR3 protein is CASRAGDYGYTF. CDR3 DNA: TGTGCCAGCCGGGCAGGGGACTATGGCTACACCTTC.

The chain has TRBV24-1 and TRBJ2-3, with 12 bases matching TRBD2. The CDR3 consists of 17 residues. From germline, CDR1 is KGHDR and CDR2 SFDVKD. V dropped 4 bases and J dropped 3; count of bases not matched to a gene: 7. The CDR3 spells CATSDPSGREGTDTQYF. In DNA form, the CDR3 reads TGTGCCACCAGTGACCCTAGCGGGAGGGAGGGGACAGATACGCAGTATTTT.

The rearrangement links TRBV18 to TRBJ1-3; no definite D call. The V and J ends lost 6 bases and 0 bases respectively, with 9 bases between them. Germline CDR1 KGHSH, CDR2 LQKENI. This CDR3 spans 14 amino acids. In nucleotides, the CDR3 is TGTGCCAGCTCCCAGGACCTCTCTGGAAACACCATATATTTT. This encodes CASSQDLSGNTIYF.

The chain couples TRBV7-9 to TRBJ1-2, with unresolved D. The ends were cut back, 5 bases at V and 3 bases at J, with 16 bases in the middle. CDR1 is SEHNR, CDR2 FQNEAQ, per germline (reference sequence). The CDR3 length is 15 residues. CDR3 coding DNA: TGTGCCAGCAGCCGGGGTCGGCAGGAGGACTATGGCTACACCTTC. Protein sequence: CASSRGRQEDYGYTF.

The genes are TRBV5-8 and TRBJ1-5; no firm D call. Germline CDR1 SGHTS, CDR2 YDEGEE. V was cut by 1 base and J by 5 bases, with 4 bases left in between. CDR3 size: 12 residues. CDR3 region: CASSLWDQPQHF. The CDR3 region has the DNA TGTGCCAGCAGCTTGTGGGATCAGCCCCAGCATTTT.

The CDR3 reads CASSLDWNYGYTF. CDR3 DNA sequence: TGTGCCAGCAGCTTGGATTGGAACTATGGCTACACCTTC. V and J are TRBV5-4 and TRBJ1-2; D gene unclear. CDR3 length: 13 amino acids. The germline CDR1 and CDR2 sequences are SGHNT and YYREEE (reference sequence). V was pared by 0 bases and J by 2 bases, with 5 bases between.

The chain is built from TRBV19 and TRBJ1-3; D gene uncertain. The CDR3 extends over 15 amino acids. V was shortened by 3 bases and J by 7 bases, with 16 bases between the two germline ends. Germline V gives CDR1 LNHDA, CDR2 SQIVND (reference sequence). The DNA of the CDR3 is TGTGCCAGTAGTATCGGTGTGGGCCCTCGGAACACCATATATTTT. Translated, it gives CASSIGVGPRNTIYF.

CDR3 sequence: CASSSRYRYEQYF. The CDR3 coding sequence is TGTGCCAGCAGTTCCCGGTATAGGTACGAGCAGTACTTC. The J gene is TRBJ2-7, the V gene TRBV12-3 or TRBV12-4; D is unclear. Trimming removed 4 bases at V and 4 bases at J, with 11 bases between. The CDR3 is 13 amino acids.

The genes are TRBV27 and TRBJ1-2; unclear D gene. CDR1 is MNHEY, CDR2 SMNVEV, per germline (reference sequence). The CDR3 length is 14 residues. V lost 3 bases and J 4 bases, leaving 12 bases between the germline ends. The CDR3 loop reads CASSFRSGLYGYTF. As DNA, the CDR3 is TGTGCCAGCAGTTTCAGGTCCGGGCTCTATGGCTACACCTTC.

The chain's CDR3 is CASSPWTYDGYTF. For the CDR3, the DNA is TGTGCCAGCAGCCCGTGGACATACGATGGCTACACCTTC. The chain carries TRBV7-2 and TRBJ1-2; weak D call: TRBD1 (5 bases). V was clipped by 5 bases and J by 6 bases, with 13 bases between them. Germline CDR1 SGHTA, CDR2 FQGNSA. CDR3 size: 13 residues.

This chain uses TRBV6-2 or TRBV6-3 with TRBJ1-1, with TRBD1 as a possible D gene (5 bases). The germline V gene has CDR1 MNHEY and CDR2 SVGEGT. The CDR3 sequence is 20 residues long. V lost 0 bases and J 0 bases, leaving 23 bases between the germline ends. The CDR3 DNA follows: TGTGCCAGCAGTTACTCGGCGACAGCTCCTCTTTATGACATGAACACTGAAGCTTTCTTT. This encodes CASSYSATAPLYDMNTEAFF.

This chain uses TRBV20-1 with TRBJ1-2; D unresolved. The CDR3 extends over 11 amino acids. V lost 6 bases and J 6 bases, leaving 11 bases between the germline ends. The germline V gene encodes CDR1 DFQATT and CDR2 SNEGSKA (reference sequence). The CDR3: CSAAWMNGYTF. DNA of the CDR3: TGCAGTGCCGCGTGGATGAATGGCTACACCTTC.

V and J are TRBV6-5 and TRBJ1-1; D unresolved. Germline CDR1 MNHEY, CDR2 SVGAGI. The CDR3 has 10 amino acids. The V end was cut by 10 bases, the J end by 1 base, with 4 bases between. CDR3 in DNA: TGTGCCACCCGGAACACTGAAGCTTTCTTT. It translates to CATRNTEAFF.

In nucleotides, the CDR3 is TGTGCCAGCAGCTTATCGGCAGGTTCCTACGAGCAGTACGTC. The encoded protein is CASSLSAGSYEQYV. V gene TRBV7-9 combines with J gene TRBJ2-7; D not resolved. V lost 2 bases and J 1 base, leaving 9 bases between the germline ends. CDR3 length: 14 amino acids. Germline CDR1 reads SEHNR; CDR2 reads FQNEAQ (reference sequence).

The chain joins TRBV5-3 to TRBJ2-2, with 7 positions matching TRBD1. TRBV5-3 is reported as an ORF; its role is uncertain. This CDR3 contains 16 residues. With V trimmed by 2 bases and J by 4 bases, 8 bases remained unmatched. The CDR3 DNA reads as TGTGCCAGAAGCTTTTTTTCGGCAGGGGGCACCGGGGAGCTGTTTTTT. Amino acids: CARSFFSAGGTGELFF.

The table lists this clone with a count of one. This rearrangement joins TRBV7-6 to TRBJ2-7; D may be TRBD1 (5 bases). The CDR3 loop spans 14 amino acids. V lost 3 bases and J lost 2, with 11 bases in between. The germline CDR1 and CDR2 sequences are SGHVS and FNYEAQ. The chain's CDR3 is CASSLTAGPYEQYV. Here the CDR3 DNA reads TGTGCCAGCAGCTTGACGGCAGGGCCCTACGAGCAGTACGTC.

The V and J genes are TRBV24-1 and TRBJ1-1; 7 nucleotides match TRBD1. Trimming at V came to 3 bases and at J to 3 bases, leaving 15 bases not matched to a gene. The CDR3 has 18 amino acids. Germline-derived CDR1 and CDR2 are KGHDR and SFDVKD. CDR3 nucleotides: TGTGCCACCAGTGATACGGCAGGGGGGTATCCTCGGGACACTGAAGCTTTCTTT. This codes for CATSDTAGGYPRDTEAFF.

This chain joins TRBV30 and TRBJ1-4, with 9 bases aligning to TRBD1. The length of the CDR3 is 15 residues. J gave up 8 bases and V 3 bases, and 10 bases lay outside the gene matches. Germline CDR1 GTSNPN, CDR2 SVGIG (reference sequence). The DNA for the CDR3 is TGTGCCTGGAGCGACGCCGGGACAGGGAACGAAAAACTGTTTTTT. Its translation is CAWSDAGTGNEKLFF.

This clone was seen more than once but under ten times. CDR3 loop: CASSVDPAGVGNEQFF. CDR3 nucleotides: TGTGCCAGCAGCGTAGATCCAGCGGGCGTAGGCAATGAGCAGTTCTTC. This chain links TRBV9 with TRBJ2-1; perhaps TRBD2 as D (6 bases). The CDR3 sequence is 16 residues long. V lost 0 bases and J 6 bases, leaving 16 bases between the germline ends. Germline V CDR1 and CDR2: SGDLS, YYNGEE.

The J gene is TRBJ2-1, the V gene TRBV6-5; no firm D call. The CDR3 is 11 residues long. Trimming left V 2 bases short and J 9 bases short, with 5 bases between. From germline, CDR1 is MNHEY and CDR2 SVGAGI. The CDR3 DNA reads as TGTGCCAGCAGTTACAGCAGTGAGCAGTTCTTC. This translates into CASSYSSEQFF.